These 30 T cell receptor beta chains originate from one sample sequenced in a study of response to subunit inactivated influenza vaccine. Using its own MiXCR run on the RT-PCR reads, TCRdb lists one record per CDR3 protein. Counted here are about 530,000 distinct CDR3 sequences, 12% occurring once; the ten biggest clones make up about 9.4%. The sample here was PBMCs from blood, taken on the day of vaccination. These TCRs come from a man aged 45-65 years who received an inactivated influenza vaccine.

The V call is TRBV5-1, the J call TRBJ1-2, with 7 positions matching TRBD1. The V gene's germline CDR1 is SGHRS and CDR2 YFSETQ. The V and J ends lost 4 bases and 4 bases, in that order; junction bases with no gene match: 10. The CDR3 is 15 amino acids. The CDR3 region is CASSVQGGVSYGYTF. The CDR3 DNA reads as TGCGCCAGCAGCGTTCAAGGGGGCGTAAGCTATGGCTACACCTTC.

This clonotype was observed at least ten times. The chain recombines TRBV5-1 with TRBJ2-2; D remains ambiguous. Per germline, CDR1 SGHRS and CDR2 YFSETQ. V lost 3 bases, J lost 8 bases, and 5 bases lay in between. The CDR3 extends over 11 amino acids. The CDR3 is CASSSTGELFF. CDR3 nucleotides: TGCGCCAGCAGCTCCACAGGGGAGCTGTTTTTT. Full variable domain (outside the CDR3, taken from reference TRBV5-1 and TRBJ2-2): KAGVTQTPRYLIKTRGQQVTLSCSPISGHRSVSWYQQTPGQGLQFLFEYFSETQRNKGNFPGRFSGRQFSNSRSEMNVSTLELGDSALYLCASSSTGELFFGEGSRLTVL.

This clonotype was recorded a few times. Here the CDR3 reads CSAPGGGRTDTQYF. In DNA form, the CDR3 reads TGCAGCGCCCCAGGGGGCGGGAGGACAGATACGCAGTATTTT. The V call is TRBV29-1, the J call TRBJ2-3; D possibly matches TRBD1 or TRBD2 (8 bases each). Germline V lookup: CDR1 SQVTM, CDR2 ANQGSEA. V shed 7 bases and J shed 3 bases, with 17 bases lying between them. The CDR3 has 14 residues.

The chain couples TRBV6-5 to TRBJ2-5; D may match TRBD1 or TRBD2 (5 bases each). V lost 0 bases and J 2 bases, leaving 16 bases between the germline ends. Germline CDR1 MNHEY, CDR2 SVGAGI. There are 17 residues in the CDR3. The CDR3 protein is CASSYSGGPGAQETQYF. In DNA, the CDR3 is TGTGCCAGCAGTTACTCAGGTGGGCCCGGGGCACAAGAGACCCAGTACTTC.

The V call is TRBV14, the J call TRBJ2-3, with D maybe TRBD2 (6 bases). Trimming took 4 bases from V and 10 from J, leaving 24 bases between them. Looked up from germline, CDR1 is SGHDN and CDR2 is FVKESK. The CDR3 has 16 amino acids. The CDR3 nucleotides read TGTGCCAGCAGCCCAGCGGGCCTAAACCTCCTGAGGGCGCAGTATTTT. The encoded protein is CASSPAGLNLLRAQYF.

This clonotype has a count of ten or more. The chain is built from TRBV28 and TRBJ2-2; a possible D gene is TRBD1 (5 bases). The CDR3 length is 15 residues. Germline V gene sequence: CDR1 MDHEN, CDR2 SYDVKM. V gave up 4 bases and J gave up 2 bases, with 11 bases separating them. CDR3 nucleotide sequence: TGTGCCAGCAGTTGGTTTCAGGGTAACACCGGGGAGCTGTTTTTT. This translates into CASSWFQGNTGELFF.

V usage is TRBV20-1 and J usage is TRBJ2-1; a possible D gene is TRBD1 (6 bases). This CDR3 region has 15 residues. CDR1 is DFQATT and CDR2 is SNEGSKA in the germline V gene (reference sequence). Deletions cut 0 bases from V and 1 base from J, with 10 bases between. For the CDR3, the DNA is TGCAGTGCTAGAGATATTCAGGGGTCCTACAATGAGCAGTTCTTC. Amino acids: CSARDIQGSYNEQFF.

J is TRBJ2-1 and V is TRBV11-2; the D is unclear. Trimming left V 3 bases short and J 6 bases short, with 12 bases between. Germline V lookup: CDR1 SGHAT, CDR2 FQNNGV. The CDR3 runs to 14 residues. The CDR3, as DNA: TGTGCCAGCAGCTTGGGCAGCACCGCCAATGAGCAGTTCTTC. This encodes CASSLGSTANEQFF.

The V call is TRBV3-1, the J call TRBJ2-7; D is ambiguous. The V and J ends lost 1 base and 6 bases respectively, with 19 bases between them. This CDR3 comprises 16 residues. The germline gives CDR1 LGHDT, CDR2 YNNKEL (reference sequence). CDR3 DNA: TGTGCCAGCAGCCAAGGTCAGACAAGGACCTCCGGCGAGCAGTACTTC. Translating gives CASSQGQTRTSGEQYF.

V gene TRBV6-2 or TRBV6-3 combines with J gene TRBJ2-7; 7 bases map to TRBD1. CDR3 length: 17 residues. Germline V gene lookup returns CDR1 MNHEY and CDR2 SVGEGT. Trimming removed 2 bases from V and 2 bases from J; junction bases left unmatched: 12. CDR3 nucleotides: TGTGCCAGCAGTTACACCCCCGGGACAGCTATTGCCTACGAGCAGTACTTC. Translated, it gives CASSYTPGTAIAYEQYF.

In this sample, this clonotype turned up a few times. V gene TRBV28 combines with J gene TRBJ2-3, with D possibly matching TRBD2 (5 bases). Germline CDR1 and CDR2: MDHEN and SYDVKM. Trimming pared 8 bases from V and 8 bases from J, leaving 11 bases between. This CDR3 spans 11 amino acids. The CDR3 nucleotides are TGTGCCAGCCTAGGCCTAGCTACGCAGTATTTT. The encoded protein is CASLGLATQYF.

This clonotype showed up just a few times. The J gene is TRBJ2-5, the V gene TRBV6-1; 9 bases are a match to TRBD2. V lost 8 bases, J lost 4 bases, and 8 bases stayed unmatched. CDR3 size: 14 residues. CDR1 and CDR2 (germline): MNHNS, SASEGT. The CDR3 bases are TGTGCCAGCCGCTTAGCGGGGGTAGGAGAGACCCAGTACTTC. As protein: CASRLAGVGETQYF.

The rearrangement links TRBV12-3 or TRBV12-4 to TRBJ2-2; 10 nucleotides agree with TRBD1. Unmatched junction bases numbered 16, after V lost 11 bases and J lost 4 bases. The CDR3 spans 17 residues. CDR3 in amino acids: CAFSLGAGTGVTGELFF. Written as DNA, the CDR3 is TGTGCCTTCAGTTTAGGGGCCGGGACAGGGGTCACCGGGGAGCTGTTTTTT.

The V call is TRBV27, the J call TRBJ2-3; D is perhaps TRBD2 (6 bases). Trimming stripped 1 base from V and 6 bases from J, with 11 bases between. This CDR3 has 14 residues. Germline V gene sequence: CDR1 MNHEY, CDR2 SMNVEV (reference sequence). CDR3 residues: CASSLLGEADTQYF. In nucleotides, the CDR3 is TGTGCCAGCAGTTTATTGGGGGAGGCGGATACGCAGTATTTT.

This clonotype was seen only a few times. The V and J genes are TRBV11-2 and TRBJ2-1; TRBD2 agrees at 13 bases. The junction had 14 bases not matched to a gene; V was cut back by 3 bases and J by 12 bases. The CDR3 sequence is 17 residues long. The V gene's germline CDR1 is SGHAT and CDR2 FQNNGV. CDR3 in amino acids: CASSFASGLAGYVGQFF. In nucleotides, the CDR3 is TGTGCCAGCAGCTTTGCCTCGGGACTAGCGGGATATGTTGGGCAGTTCTTC.

The chain has TRBV20-1 and TRBJ1-5, with unresolved D. Germline V lookup: CDR1 DFQATT, CDR2 SNEGSKA (reference sequence). The CDR3 runs to 16 residues. The V end lost 1 base, the J end lost 0 bases, and 13 bases lay between the germline ends. The CDR3 sequence: CSARASGSNSNQPQHF. CDR3 nucleotides: TGCAGTGCTAGAGCGTCAGGCTCTAATAGCAATCAGCCCCAGCATTTT.

The J gene is TRBJ2-5, the V gene TRBV20-1, with 7 bases identical to TRBD2. The germline CDR1 and CDR2 sequences are DFQATT and SNEGSKA (reference sequence). V was clipped by 6 bases and J by 1 base; unmatched bases: 14. The CDR3 covers 16 residues. CDR3 residues: CSAPNQPGLSQETQYF. For the CDR3, the DNA is TGCAGTGCCCCTAACCAGCCGGGACTAAGCCAAGAGACCCAGTACTTC.

This clonotype came up many times. The chain recombines TRBV5-1 with TRBJ2-3; D may be TRBD1 (6 bases). Between the trimmed V and J ends, which lost 3 bases and 3 bases, there was a span of 11 bases. The CDR3 consists of 14 residues. The V gene's germline CDR1 is SGHRS and CDR2 YFSETQ. CDR3 bases: TGCGCCAGCAGCTCGACAACAGGGACAGATACGCAGTATTTT. Amino acids: CASSSTTGTDTQYF.

The chain joins TRBV28 to TRBJ1-2; 7 nucleotides line up with TRBD1. V dropped 3 bases and J dropped 4; count of bases not matched to a gene: 11. The CDR3 totals 16 residues. Germline V gene data show CDR1 as MDHEN and CDR2 as SYDVKM. The CDR3 region is CASSLPTPGQSYGYTF. CDR3 coding DNA: TGTGCCAGCAGTTTGCCGACACCGGGACAGAGCTATGGCTACACCTTC.

The CDR3 is CAISESLNTQYF. The CDR3 DNA reads TGTGCCATCAGTGAGTCTCTGAATACGCAGTATTTT. This chain links TRBV10-3 with TRBJ2-3; D remains ambiguous. The CDR3 sequence is 12 residues long. The germline gives CDR1 ENHRY, CDR2 SYGVKD. Trimming pared 0 bases from V and 7 bases from J, leaving 5 bases between.

There are a few counts of this clonotype. CDR3 loop: CASSLRWGNTEAFF. The CDR3 nucleotides are TGTGCCAGCAGCTTACGTTGGGGGAACACTGAAGCTTTCTTT. The genes are TRBV7-2 and TRBJ1-1; no firm D call. Germline CDR1 SGHTA, CDR2 FQGNSA. The ends were cut back, 2 bases at V and 1 base at J, with 8 bases in the middle. The CDR3 runs 14 residues. The full variable domain, with the rest looked up from reference TRBV7-2 and TRBJ1-1, is GAGVSQSPSNKVTEKGKDVELRCDPISGHTALYWYRQSLGQGLEFLIYFQGNSAPDKSGLPSDRFSAERTGGSVSTLTIQRTQQEDSAVYLCASSLRWGNTEAFFGQGTRLTVV.

This chain uses TRBV6-1 with TRBJ2-7, with a tentative D call TRBD1 (5 bases). Trimming pared 7 bases from V and 3 bases from J, leaving 16 bases between. Germline V gene sequence: CDR1 MNHNS, CDR2 SASEGT. The CDR3 loop spans 14 amino acids. The CDR3 DNA follows: TGTGCCAGCATTGCCGGTGGGCAGGGCTACGAGCAGTACTTC. Translation: CASIAGGQGYEQYF.

There are a few counts of this clonotype. The CDR3 coding sequence is TGTGCCAGTAGTTTCAGGTCGGACCGGGGTCAGCCCCAGCATTTT. It is translated as CASSFRSDRGQPQHF. This chain uses TRBV19 with TRBJ1-5; D gene uncertain. The CDR3 length is 15 residues. The V and J ends lost 5 bases and 6 bases respectively, with 17 bases between them. Germline CDR1 LNHDA, CDR2 SQIVND (reference sequence).

This clonotype came up a few times. The chain carries TRBV5-1 and TRBJ2-3, with D perhaps matching TRBD1 (5 bases). V lost 4 bases, J lost 1 base, and 13 bases lay in between. The CDR3 length is 15 residues. Looked up from germline, CDR1 is SGHRS and CDR2 is YFSETQ. The CDR3 region has the DNA TGCGCCAGCAGCCGTTCAGGGTATGGCACAGATACGCAGTATTTT. Protein sequence: CASSRSGYGTDTQYF.

This clonotype occurred many times. V gene TRBV12-3 or TRBV12-4 combines with J gene TRBJ2-3; the match to TRBD1 covers 8 bases. The CDR3 sequence is 15 residues long. The V segment lost 5 bases and the J segment 5 bases; nucleotides outside the gene matches: 9. CDR3 in amino acids: CASSEQGEIRDTQYF. CDR3 DNA sequence: TGTGCCAGCAGTGAACAGGGGGAGATTAGAGATACGCAGTATTTT.

There are many counts of this clonotype. The chain combines TRBV29-1 with TRBJ2-3; possible D gene TRBD2, 5 bases. V was shortened by 7 bases and J by 8 bases, with 13 bases between the two germline ends. Germline values: CDR1 SQVTM, CDR2 ANQGSEA. This CDR3 spans 11 amino acids. The CDR3 nucleotides read TGCAGCGGGCTCACTAGTGGTACGCAGTATTTT. Translating it yields CSGLTSGTQYF.

The chain has TRBV13 and TRBJ2-3; 7 bases are a match to TRBD2. Germline assignment: CDR1 PRHDT and CDR2 FYEKMQ (reference sequence). The CDR3 length is 17 residues. V lost 5 bases to trimming and J lost 0 bases; unmatched junction nucleotides: 11. The CDR3 loop reads CASSPDSSGLSTDTQYF. The CDR3 bases are TGTGCCAGCAGCCCCGACAGTAGCGGGCTAAGCACAGATACGCAGTATTTT.

This clonotype was seen many times. V is TRBV4-1 and J is TRBJ2-2; no firm D call. CDR1 is MGHRA, CDR2 YSYEKL, per germline. CDR3 length: 15 residues. Trimming left V 2 bases short and J 2 bases short, with 9 bases between. In DNA form, the CDR3 reads TGCGCCAGCAGCCAATGGGTTTCAAACACCGGGGAGCTGTTTTTT. The encoded protein is CASSQWVSNTGELFF.

The chain uses TRBV6-5 and TRBJ2-1; 8 bases match TRBD1. CDR3 length: 16 residues. CDR1 is MNHEY and CDR2 is SVGAGI in the germline V gene. J lost 0 bases, V lost 0 bases, and 1 base had no gene match. CDR3 sequence reads: CASSYSTGVSYNEQFF. CDR3 sequence (DNA): TGTGCCAGCAGTTACTCGACAGGGGTCTCCTACAATGAGCAGTTCTTC.

This clonotype was detected only a few times. The chain combines TRBV4-3 with TRBJ1-2; no clear D. The CDR3 covers 16 residues. The germline V gene encodes CDR1 LGHNA and CDR2 YSLEER. The germline V and J ends were trimmed by 0 bases and 4 bases, with 15 bases remaining between them. CDR3 DNA sequence: TGCGCCAGCAGCCAAGAATGGGGAATGGTGGTCTATGGCTACACCTTC. The encoded protein is CASSQEWGMVVYGYTF.